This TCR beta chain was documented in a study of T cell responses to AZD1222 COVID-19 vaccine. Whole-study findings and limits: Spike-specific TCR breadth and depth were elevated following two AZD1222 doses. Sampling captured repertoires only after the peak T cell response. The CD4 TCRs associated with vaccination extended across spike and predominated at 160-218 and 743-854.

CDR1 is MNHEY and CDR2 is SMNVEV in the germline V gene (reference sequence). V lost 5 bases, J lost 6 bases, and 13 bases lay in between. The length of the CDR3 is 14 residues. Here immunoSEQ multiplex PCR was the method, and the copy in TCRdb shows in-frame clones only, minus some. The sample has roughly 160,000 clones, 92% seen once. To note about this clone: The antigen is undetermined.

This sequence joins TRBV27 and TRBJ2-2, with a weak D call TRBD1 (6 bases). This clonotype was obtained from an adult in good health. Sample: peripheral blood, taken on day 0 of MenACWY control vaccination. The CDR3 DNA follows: TGTGCCAGCAGTACAGGGCAATGGTCCGGGGAGCTGTTTTTT. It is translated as CASSTGQWSGELFF.